The rows below give T cell receptor beta chains drawn from one sample of a study of T cell responses to AZD1222 COVID-19 vaccine. Repertoires were generated with immunoSEQ multiplex PCR, while TCRdb's copy carries only in-frame clones and drops some. This sample carries 70,000 to 95,000 clones, under 90% of them seen once, and the ten largest clones take 2.8%. The material sequenced was peripheral blood, taken on day 0 of MenACWY control vaccination. Source of these receptors: an adult in good health. CDR3s include the opening cysteine and the closing phenylalanine or tryptophan. D genes are given only for firm matches. Size tells how often a clone was seen (once, few, many) or the class of an expanded clone, and some rows leave it out.

CDR3aa: CASSEAFTGAPGEAFF
CDR3nt: TGTGCCAGCAGTGAGGCCTTTACAGGGGCCCCCGGTGAAGCTTTCTTT
j_gene: TRBJ1-1
abundance: NA
d_gene: TRBD1
v_gene: TRBV2

CDR3aa: CASSQMDSNYGYTF
CDR3nt: TGCGCCAGCAGCCAAATGGACAGCAACTATGGCTACACCTTC
j_gene: TRBJ1-2
abundance: few
d_gene: NA
v_gene: TRBV4-1

CDR3aa: CASSQDSASMNTEAFF
CDR3nt: TGTGCCAGCAGCCAAGACTCGGCAAGCATGAACACTGAAGCTTTCTTT
j_gene: TRBJ1-1
abundance: NA
d_gene: NA
v_gene: TRBV4-2

CDR3aa: CASSPGGVPTYEQYF
CDR3nt: TGCGCCAGCAGCCCTGGCGGGGTTCCCACCTACGAGCAGTACTTC
j_gene: TRBJ2-7
abundance: NA
d_gene: NA
v_gene: TRBV4-3

CDR3aa: CASSQEGLASEQFF
CDR3nt: TGTGCCAGCAGCCAGGAGGGACTAGCGAGTGAGCAGTTCTTC
j_gene: TRBJ2-1
abundance: once
d_gene: TRBD2
v_gene: TRBV3-1/TRBV3-2

CDR3aa: CASSGFPYNEQFF
CDR3nt: TGTGCCAGCAGTGGGTTCCCTTACAATGAGCAGTTCTTC
j_gene: TRBJ2-1
abundance: NA
d_gene: NA
v_gene: TRBV6-2/TRBV6-3

CDR3aa: CASSTRGSFSGNTIYF
CDR3nt: TGTGCCAGCAGCACGAGGGGTAGTTTCTCTGGAAACACCATATATTTT
j_gene: TRBJ1-3
abundance: NA
d_gene: NA
v_gene: TRBV9

CDR3aa: CASTVSRQGLEAFF
CDR3nt: TGCGCCAGCACCGTTTCTAGACAGGGCCTTGAAGCTTTCTTT
j_gene: TRBJ1-1
abundance: few
d_gene: TRBD1
v_gene: TRBV10-2

CDR3aa: CASTEGGVATEAFF
CDR3nt: TGTGCCAGCACCGAGGGGGGGGTGGCCACTGAAGCTTTCTTT
j_gene: TRBJ1-1
abundance: NA
d_gene: NA
v_gene: TRBV13

CDR3aa: CSVDSLAGQTQYF
CDR3nt: TGCAGCGTTGATTCTCTAGCGGGACAGACCCAGTACTTC
j_gene: TRBJ2-5
abundance: NA
d_gene: TRBD2
v_gene: TRBV29-1

CDR3aa: CASSPGQGRREAYEQYF
CDR3nt: TGTGCCAGTAGCCCGGGACAGGGGAGAAGGGAGGCCTACGAGCAGTACTTC
j_gene: TRBJ2-7
abundance: NA
d_gene: TRBD1
v_gene: TRBV19

CDR3aa: CASSWRQLNTEAFF
CDR3nt: TGTGCCAGCAGCTGGCGCCAATTGAACACTGAAGCTTTCTTT
j_gene: TRBJ1-1
abundance: NA
d_gene: NA
v_gene: TRBV6-2/TRBV6-3

CDR3aa: CASSVQAGNTGELFF
CDR3nt: TGTGCCAGCAGCGTGCAGGCTGGGAACACCGGGGAGCTGTTTTTT
j_gene: TRBJ2-2
abundance: NA
d_gene: NA
v_gene: TRBV5-5

CDR3aa: CASSYGAGTSQPQHF
CDR3nt: TGTGCCAGCAGTTACGGGGCAGGGACGAGTCAGCCCCAGCATTTT
j_gene: TRBJ1-5
abundance: NA
d_gene: NA
v_gene: TRBV6-5

CDR3aa: CASSGGKGSEAFF
CDR3nt: TGTGCCAGCAGCGGGGGGAAGGGTTCTGAAGCTTTCTTT
j_gene: TRBJ1-1
abundance: many
d_gene: NA
v_gene: TRBV3-1/TRBV3-2

CDR3aa: CASSLAYGTGTPYEQYF
CDR3nt: TGTGCCAGCAGCTTAGCCTACGGGACAGGAACCCCCTACGAGCAGTACTTC
j_gene: TRBJ2-7
abundance: NA
d_gene: TRBD1
v_gene: TRBV13

CDR3aa: CASSPPRGSGYEQYF
CDR3nt: TGTGCCAGCAGTCCGCCACGGGGGAGCGGCTACGAGCAGTACTTC
j_gene: TRBJ2-7
abundance: once
d_gene: NA
v_gene: TRBV6-2/TRBV6-3

CDR3aa: CASRTDTYYGYTF
CDR3nt: TGTGCCAGCAGGACGGACACGTACTATGGCTACACCTTC
j_gene: TRBJ1-2
abundance: once
d_gene: NA
v_gene: TRBV6-5

CDR3aa: CASSVAQLNNEQFF
CDR3nt: TGTGCCAGCAGCGTAGCACAGCTAAACAATGAGCAGTTCTTC
j_gene: TRBJ2-1
abundance: NA
d_gene: NA
v_gene: TRBV9

CDR3aa: CATSDSVPGQNTGELFF
CDR3nt: TGTGCCACCAGTGATTCGGTACCGGGACAGAACACCGGGGAGCTGTTTTTT
j_gene: TRBJ2-2
abundance: NA
d_gene: NA
v_gene: TRBV24-1

CDR3aa: CASSPEMRRQKRFHLPKGYF
CDR3nt: TGTGCCAGCAGCCCCGAGATGAGGCGCCAAAAACGCTTCCATCTACCTAAGGGGTACTTC
j_gene: TRBJ2-5
abundance: NA
d_gene: NA
v_gene: TRBV9

CDR3aa: CASRRETTEAFF
CDR3nt: TGCGCCAGCAGACGCGAAACCACTGAAGCTTTCTTT
j_gene: TRBJ1-1
abundance: NA
d_gene: NA
v_gene: TRBV5-1

CDR3aa: CASSASGASAYEQFF
CDR3nt: TGTGCCAGCAGTGCGAGTGGGGCTAGCGCTTATGAGCAGTTCTTC
j_gene: TRBJ2-1
abundance: NA
d_gene: NA
v_gene: TRBV2

CDR3aa: CASSQEGPNQPQHF
CDR3nt: TGTGCCAGCAGCCAAGAGGGGCCCAATCAGCCCCAGCATTTT
j_gene: TRBJ1-5
abundance: NA
d_gene: NA
v_gene: TRBV4-2

CDR3aa: CASSVITGGTEAFF
CDR3nt: TGTGCCAGCAGTGTAATTACAGGGGGCACTGAAGCTTTCTTT
j_gene: TRBJ1-1
abundance: NA
d_gene: TRBD1
v_gene: TRBV2

CDR3aa: CASSLAGSGYTEAFF
CDR3nt: TGTGCCAGCAGCTTAGCGGGGTCAGGGTACACTGAAGCTTTCTTT
j_gene: TRBJ1-1
abundance: NA
d_gene: NA
v_gene: TRBV7-3

CDR3aa: CASSPGLVGGGKETQYF
CDR3nt: TGTGCCAGCAGCCCGGGTTTGGTGGGAGGGGGGAAAGAGACCCAGTACTTC
j_gene: TRBJ2-5
abundance: NA
d_gene: NA
v_gene: TRBV5-4

CDR3aa: CASSLLLSPTGLENTEAFF
CDR3nt: TGTGCCAGCAGTTTATTATTGTCCCCGACAGGGCTGGAGAACACTGAAGCTTTCTTT
j_gene: TRBJ1-1
abundance: NA
d_gene: TRBD1
v_gene: TRBV28

CDR3aa: CASSQEAEYYGYTF
CDR3nt: TGCGCCAGCAGCCAAGAGGCCGAGTACTATGGCTACACCTTC
j_gene: TRBJ1-2
abundance: NA
d_gene: NA
v_gene: TRBV4-1

CDR3aa: CASSPGVRTGTYEQYF
CDR3nt: TGTGCCAGCTCACCAGGGGTTCGGACAGGGACCTACGAGCAGTACTTC
j_gene: TRBJ2-7
abundance: NA
d_gene: TRBD1
v_gene: TRBV18

CDR3aa: CASSPAPGSESTDTQYF
CDR3nt: TGTGCCAGCAGCCCAGCCCCAGGGTCTGAAAGCACAGATACGCAGTATTTT
j_gene: TRBJ2-3
abundance: NA
d_gene: NA
v_gene: TRBV3-1/TRBV3-2

CDR3aa: CASSLLGSNQPQHF
CDR3nt: TGTGCCAGCAGTTTGCTGGGGAGCAATCAGCCCCAGCATTTT
j_gene: TRBJ1-5
abundance: NA
d_gene: NA
v_gene: TRBV27

CDR3aa: CASSSGQGVYGYTF
CDR3nt: TGTGCCAGCAGTTCGGGACAGGGGGTCTATGGCTACACCTTC
j_gene: TRBJ1-2
abundance: NA
d_gene: TRBD1
v_gene: TRBV6-5

CDR3aa: CASREGGRVDEKLFF
CDR3nt: TGCGCCAGCAGGGAAGGGGGCAGGGTTGACGAAAAACTGTTTTTT
j_gene: TRBJ1-4
abundance: NA
d_gene: TRBD1
v_gene: TRBV4-3

CDR3aa: CASSQSDTQYF
CDR3nt: TGTGCCAGCAGCCAAAGTGATACGCAGTATTTT
j_gene: TRBJ2-3
abundance: NA
d_gene: NA
v_gene: TRBV3-1/TRBV3-2

CDR3aa: CASSPVLAGFTQYF
CDR3nt: TGTGCCAGCAGCCCTGTACTAGCGGGGTTTACGCAGTATTTT
j_gene: TRBJ2-3
abundance: NA
d_gene: TRBD2
v_gene: TRBV5-4

CDR3aa: CASSRGGPPGTEAFF
CDR3nt: TGTGCCAGTTCGAGGGGCGGGCCCCCAGGCACTGAAGCTTTCTTT
j_gene: TRBJ1-1
abundance: once
d_gene: NA
v_gene: TRBV18

CDR3aa: CASSRQGMAEAFF
CDR3nt: TGTGCCAGCAGTCGACAGGGAATGGCTGAAGCTTTCTTT
j_gene: TRBJ1-1
abundance: once
d_gene: TRBD1
v_gene: TRBV6-2/TRBV6-3

CDR3aa: CASSPESGGITEAFF
CDR3nt: TGTGCCAGCAGCCCGGAATCAGGGGGCATAACTGAAGCTTTCTTT
j_gene: TRBJ1-1
abundance: NA
d_gene: TRBD1
v_gene: TRBV11-2

CDR3aa: CASSGQGPRTNTGELFF
CDR3nt: TGCGCCAGCAGCGGACAGGGGCCTAGAACGAACACCGGGGAGCTGTTTTTT
j_gene: TRBJ2-2
abundance: NA
d_gene: TRBD1
v_gene: TRBV5-1

CDR3aa: CASSQDRASPYGYTF
CDR3nt: TGCGCCAGCAGCCAAGATCGGGCCAGCCCTTATGGCTACACCTTC
j_gene: TRBJ1-2
abundance: NA
d_gene: NA
v_gene: TRBV4-3

CDR3aa: CASSAQVGNEQFF
CDR3nt: TGTGCCAGCAGCGCCCAGGTTGGCAATGAGCAGTTCTTC
j_gene: TRBJ2-1
abundance: NA
d_gene: NA
v_gene: TRBV13